This entry lists 17 T cell receptor beta chains sequenced from one sample in a study of OX40 agonist ivuxolimab in advanced cancers. Profiling relied on immunoSEQ multiplex PCR, and the TCRdb table lists in-frame clones only, not all of them. Here the sample spans over 20,000 clones, approximately 80% being singletons. The material sequenced was CD4+ or CD8+ T cells sorted from blood, taken in a trial of the OX40 agonist ivuxolimab. The receptors derive from an adult with an advanced solid tumor such as melanoma, head and neck, liver or kidney cancer.

This chain uses TRBV4-2 with TRBJ1-6; D is ambiguous. V was clipped by 0 bases and J by 7 bases, with 7 bases between them. Germline V gives CDR1 LGHNA, CDR2 YNFKEQ. There are 14 residues in the CDR3. The CDR3 region is CASSQEATNSPLHF. CDR3 sequence (DNA): TGTGCCAGCAGCCAAGAAGCGACGAATTCACCCCTCCACTTT.

The chain uses TRBV5-4 and TRBJ1-4, with 11 bases aligning to TRBD1. The CDR3 contains 15 residues. Germline V lookup: CDR1 SGHNT, CDR2 YYREEE (reference sequence). Losses at the gene ends were 4 bases for V and 7 bases for J; bases not matched to a gene: 6. DNA for the CDR3: TGTGCCAGCAGCGACCCGGGACAGGGGGGTGAAAAACTGTTTTTT. Translated, it gives CASSDPGQGGEKLFF.

This clone was observed once. This chain uses TRBV5-1 with TRBJ2-3; 7 bases fit TRBD2. The germline V gene has CDR1 SGHRS and CDR2 YFSETQ. With V trimmed by 0 bases and J by 5 bases, 3 bases remained unmatched. CDR3 size: 14 residues. CDR3 loop: CASSLEASGDTQYF. In DNA, the CDR3 is TGCGCCAGCAGCTTGGAAGCTAGCGGAGATACGCAGTATTTT.

Only one count was recorded for this clone. The rearrangement uses TRBV9 and TRBJ2-1; D is unclear. In germline, CDR1 is SGDLS, CDR2 YYNGEE. The CDR3 length is 14 residues. Trimming cost V 2 bases and J 8 bases, with 14 bases left between them. CDR3 protein: CASSVLSVRDEQFF. The CDR3 DNA sequence: TGTGCCAGCAGCGTTCTGTCCGTTAGGGATGAGCAGTTCTTC. Using reference TRBV9 and TRBJ2-1 for the parts outside the CDR3, the full variable domain is DSGVTQTPKHLITATGQRVTLRCSPRSGDLSVYWYQQSLDQGLQFLIQYYNGEERAKGNILERFSAQQFPDLHSELNLSSLELGDSALYFCASSVLSVRDEQFFGPGTRLTVL.

This chain uses TRBV5-4 with TRBJ2-7, with 7 bases fitting TRBD1. The CDR3 has 13 amino acids. Trimming at V came to 5 bases and at J to 3 bases, leaving 5 bases not matched to a gene. The germline CDR1 and CDR2 sequences are SGHNT and YYREEE (reference sequence). The CDR3 reads CASSWDRNYEQYF. CDR3 coding DNA: TGTGCCAGCAGTTGGGACAGAAACTACGAGCAGTACTTC.

This clone was seen once. The gene calls are TRBV27 and TRBJ2-3; 14 bases are a match to TRBD2. The V gene's germline CDR1 is MNHEY and CDR2 SMNVEV (reference sequence). V was clipped by 8 bases and J by 8 bases; unmatched bases: 6. This CDR3 region has 14 residues. The CDR3 reads CASSGLAGVGTQYF. The CDR3 coding sequence is TGTGCCAGCTCGGGACTAGCGGGAGTAGGTACGCAGTATTTT.

The rearrangement links TRBV9 to TRBJ2-7; D is undetermined. Trimming took off 0 bases at V and 0 bases at J, with 13 bases between the two ends. CDR1 is SGDLS, CDR2 YYNGEE, per germline. The CDR3 is made up of 16 amino acids. CDR3 DNA sequence: TGTGCCAGCAGCGTAGGGAGTTCTCCCACCTCCTACGAGCAGTACTTC. This sequence encodes CASSVGSSPTSYEQYF.

The chain has TRBV19 and TRBJ2-2; unclear D gene. Germline loops: CDR1 LNHDA, CDR2 SQIVND (reference sequence). V was trimmed by 10 bases and J by 1 base, leaving 10 bases between them. The CDR3 covers 13 residues. The chain's CDR3 is CATSVLNTGELFF. The CDR3 DNA is TGTGCCACCTCAGTTTTGAACACCGGGGAGCTGTTTTTT.

The rearrangement uses TRBV7-9 and TRBJ2-1; 11 bases align to TRBD2. Germline CDR1 is SEHNR and CDR2 is FQNEAQ (reference sequence). This CDR3 has 18 amino acids. With V trimmed by 3 bases and J by 7 bases, 14 bases remained unmatched. The chain's CDR3 is CASSLGSGGAPGLNEQFF. CDR3 coding DNA: TGTGCCAGCAGCTTGGGTAGCGGGGGGGCCCCCGGTCTTAATGAGCAGTTCTTC.

V gene TRBV6-1 combines with J gene TRBJ1-5; a possible D gene is TRBD1 (6 bases). The germline V and J ends were trimmed by 1 base and 0 bases, with 7 bases remaining between them. This CDR3 contains 15 residues. Germline V CDR1 and CDR2: MNHNS, SASEGT. CDR3 sequence reads: CASSEVGGSNQPQHF. The CDR3 DNA reads TGTGCCAGCAGTGAAGTAGGGGGTAGCAATCAGCCCCAGCATTTT.

The V call is TRBV10-1, the J call TRBJ2-7, with a tentative D call TRBD1 (6 bases). The V end was cut by 8 bases, the J end by 6 bases, with 14 bases between. The CDR3 covers 12 residues. Germline V CDR1 and CDR2: WNHNN, SYGVQD (reference sequence). The CDR3 region is CASGTYLGEQYF. DNA for the CDR3: TGCGCCAGCGGGACATATCTGGGCGAGCAGTACTTC.

The chain has TRBV11-2 and TRBJ2-5; a possible D gene is TRBD2 (5 bases). In germline, CDR1 is SGHAT, CDR2 FQNNGV. This CDR3 region has 17 residues. V lost 5 bases and J 5 bases, leaving 24 bases between the germline ends. The CDR3 is CASSLLFGRALAETQYF. The CDR3, as DNA: TGTGCCAGCAGCCTGCTTTTTGGGAGAGCTCTGGCGGAGACCCAGTACTTC.

The chain uses TRBV30 and TRBJ1-6; no clear D gene. With 3 bases removed from V and 1 base from J, the gap between germline ends came to 10 bases. Germline V CDR1 and CDR2: GTSNPN, SVGIG (reference sequence). This CDR3 has 15 amino acids. This chain's CDR3 is CAWRVRTSYNSPLHF. In DNA form, the CDR3 reads TGTGCCTGGAGGGTTAGGACTTCCTATAATTCACCCCTCCACTTT.

The chain joins TRBV6-1 to TRBJ1-4; possible D gene TRBD1, 6 bases. Deletions cut 2 bases from V and 8 bases from J, with 12 bases between. Germline V CDR1 and CDR2: MNHNS, SASEGT. This CDR3 contains 14 residues. The chain's CDR3 is CASSETGAGEKLFF. DNA of the CDR3: TGTGCCAGCAGTGAAACGGGGGCGGGAGAAAAACTGTTTTTT.

In the case of this clone: Different DNA sequences within this sample yield the same CDR3. This chain uses TRBV7-2 with TRBJ1-1; D call uncertain. Germline V gene lookup returns CDR1 SGHTA and CDR2 FQGNSA. V dropped 2 bases and J dropped 8 bases, with 15 bases sitting between them. The CDR3 totals 14 residues. The CDR3 protein is CASSLYRGETEAFF. In DNA, the CDR3 is TGTGCCAGCAGCTTATATCGCGGCGAGACAGAAGCTTTCTTT.

The genes are TRBV11-2 and TRBJ2-7, with D perhaps matching TRBD2 (6 bases). Germline loops: CDR1 SGHAT, CDR2 FQNNGV. This CDR3 comprises 17 residues. Trimming took off 5 bases at V and 3 bases at J, with 23 bases between the two ends. The CDR3 loop is CASSRRETGLLFYEQYF. CDR3 bases: TGTGCCAGCAGCCGACGAGAGACGGGACTTTTGTTCTACGAGCAGTACTTC.

The J gene is TRBJ2-2, the V gene TRBV7-9, with D hard to call. This CDR3 is built from 11 residues. Germline-derived CDR1 and CDR2 are SEHNR and FQNEAQ (reference sequence). Between the trimmed V and J ends, which lost 6 bases and 7 bases, there was a span of 6 bases. The CDR3 is CASSNLGELFF. The CDR3 nucleotides are TGTGCCAGCAGTAATCTCGGGGAGCTGTTTTTT. Using reference TRBV7-9 and TRBJ2-2 for the parts outside the CDR3, the full variable domain is DTGVSQNPRHKITKRGQNVTFRCDPISEHNRLYWYRQTLGQGPEFLTYFQNEAQLEKSRLLSDRFSAERPKGSFSTLEIQRTEQGDSAMYLCASSNLGELFFGEGSRLTVL.